This TCR beta chain was captured by sequencing in a study of T cells in Graves' hyperthyroidism and ophthalmopathy. Germline V gives CDR1 MNHEY, CDR2 SVGEGT. This CDR3 has 12 residues. V was clipped by 10 bases and J by 8 bases, with 12 bases between them. This clonotype was detected a few times. The investigators amplified TCR beta CDR3 regions from RNA transcripts. Carried out on the TCR CDR3, a first-round RT-PCR used the HTBI primer set. TCRdb ran MiXCR on the multiplex PCR reads and lists one entry per CDR3 protein. Of more than 500,000 distinct CDR3 sequences in the sample, 14% were seen once. Graves' hyperthyroidism was deemed stable absent ophthalmopathy progression within 18 months. Aged 18 to 65, the patients had hyperthyroidism that was newly diagnosed and had lasted under 2 months. Clinical symptoms, serum thyroxine and TRAb, thyroid ultrasound and orbital computed tomography were used for the diagnoses.

The TCR comes from a middle-aged woman with Graves' hyperthyroidism. J is TRBJ1-6 and V is TRBV6-2 or TRBV6-3; D remains ambiguous. The source material was blood. CDR3 in amino acids: CAIGRGDSPLHF. CDR3 nucleotides: TGTGCCATCGGACGGGGTGATTCACCCCTCCACTTT.